This TCR beta chain derives from a study of T cells in narcolepsy. Study-wide findings and caveats: Autoreactive HCRT-specific and TRIB2-specific clonotypes were marked in same-patient CSF-versus-blood CD4+ comparisons. Autoreactive clonotypes reportedly recurred in blood of same and different patients, not controls.

V lost 6 bases and J lost 4, with 10 bases in between. The CDR3 loop spans 12 amino acids. Germline V gene sequence: CDR1 SGHVS, CDR2 FNYEAQ. Turning to this clone: The antigen remains undetermined.

Generated by immunoSEQ multiplex PCR, the TCRdb table keeps only in-frame clones and is missing some. In the table there are fewer than 40,000 clones, 82% of which are singletons. Sequences were obtained from CD45RA- memory CD4+ T cells from PBMCs. This chain uses TRBV7-6 with TRBJ2-7, with a possible D match to TRBD1 (5 bases). The origin of this receptor is a human donor with narcolepsy. CDR3 protein: CASSPTGYEQYF. The CDR3 DNA is TGTGCCAGCAGTCCCACAGGATACGAGCAGTACTTC.